The source of this T cell receptor (beta chain) is a study of somatic mutations in cytotoxic T cells in rheumatoid arthritis. Overall study findings and caveats: Rheumatoid arthritis patients and age-matched healthy controls showed no significant difference in CD8+ T-cell clonality.

Germline V CDR1 and CDR2: SEHNR, FQNEAQ (reference sequence). The CDR3 totals 13 residues. Trimming shortened V by 2 bases and J by 6 bases, and 11 bases separated the two germline ends. Flow cytometry served to check the purity of CD4+ and CD8+ cells, which were isolated by positive magnetic bead selection. As processed by the authors: Patient CD8+ clones exceeding 1% seldom corresponded to published virus-specific TCRB sequences. This table comes from immunoSEQ multiplex PCR, and its TCRdb copy is limited to in-frame clones, with some not included. Clonal size and the V and J genes are those of that table, whereas D and trimming came from the DNA. This sample has roughly 15,000 clones, with roughly four fifths found just once. Regarding this clone: The antigen is undetermined.

This chain connects TRBV7-9 to TRBJ2-7, with D perhaps matching TRBD1 (5 bases). The sequence was obtained from an adult with rheumatoid arthritis. Sequencing was carried out using CD8+ T cells sorted from blood. DNA of the CDR3: TGTGCCAGCAGCTTACCCCCCAGGGCCGAGCAGTACTTC. It specifies CASSLPPRAEQYF. Together with reference TRBV7-9 and TRBJ2-7, the CDR3 gives the full variable domain: DTGVSQNPRHKITKRGQNVTFRCDPISEHNRLYWYRQTLGQGPEFLTYFQNEAQLEKSRLLSDRFSAERPKGSFSTLEIQRTEQGDSAMYLCASSLPPRAEQYFGPGTRLTVT.